One and the same sample provided the 8 T cell receptor beta chains below, sequenced in a study of identical twins. TCRdb redid the calling of the 5' RACE reads with MiXCR, one entry per CDR3 protein. Of about 520,000 distinct CDR3 sequences listed, under 25% are singletons. The same sample was also used in a study of T cells expressing NK-cell markers.

The sample taken for sequencing was CD4+ T cells sorted from blood. The receptors here all came from a woman aged 18-29 years in good health.

This clonotype was counted between two and nine times. V and J are TRBV27 and TRBJ2-5; TRBD2 is a possible D gene (6 bases). This CDR3 has 15 residues. The germline V gene has CDR1 MNHEY and CDR2 SMNVEV (reference sequence). Trimming left V 4 bases short and J 5 bases short, with 17 bases between. The CDR3 DNA reads as TGTGCCAGCAGTTCCCGACTAGGAGGAAGGGAGACCCAGTACTTC. Amino acid sequence: CASSSRLGGRETQYF.

Points on this clonotype: Its ends do not fully match the called genes, so a read error is possible. This chain links TRBV7-6 with TRBJ2-1; TRBD2 agrees at 10 bases. The CDR3 totals 15 residues. In germline, CDR1 is SGHVS, CDR2 FNYEAQ. Here the CDR3 DNA reads TGTGCCAGCGCTGCCGGGACTAGCGAATACACTGAGCAGTTCTTC. Translated, it gives CASAAGTSEYTEQFF.

CDR3 sequence reads: CASKLARDNEQFF. The DNA of the CDR3 is TGTGCCAGCAAACTAGCACGTGACAATGAGCAGTTCTTC. V and J are TRBV2 and TRBJ2-1, with D tentatively TRBD2 (6 bases). The CDR3 spans 13 residues. In germline, CDR1 is SNHLY, CDR2 FYNNEI. Between the trimmed V and J ends, which lost 7 bases and 5 bases, there was a span of 12 bases. Using reference TRBV2 and TRBJ2-1 for the parts outside the CDR3, the full variable domain is EPEVTQTPSHQVTQMGQEVILRCVPISNHLYFYWYRQILGQKVEFLVSFYNNEISEKSEIFDDQFSVERPDGSNFTLKIRSTKLEDSAMYFCASKLARDNEQFFGPGTRLTVL.

In its sample, this clonotype was seen a few times. The genes are TRBV5-6 and TRBJ2-1; D remains unclear. In germline, CDR1 is SGHDT, CDR2 YYEEEE. Trimming shortened V by 1 base and J by 3 bases, and 5 bases separated the two germline ends. CDR3 length: 13 amino acids. CDR3: CASSLWRYNEQFF. In DNA form, the CDR3 reads TGTGCCAGCAGCTTGTGGCGCTACAATGAGCAGTTCTTC.

This clonotype came up many times. CDR3: CASSAGPQGYEQYF. CDR3 DNA: TGTGCCAGCAGCGCGGGACCACAGGGATACGAGCAGTACTTC. The chain recombines TRBV9 with TRBJ2-7; D perhaps matches TRBD1 (6 bases). The CDR3 is made up of 14 amino acids. Trimming left V 3 bases short and J 4 bases short, with 14 bases between. CDR1 is SGDLS, CDR2 YYNGEE, per germline.

The chain couples TRBV6-1 to TRBJ2-1, with 10 bases fitting TRBD2. J lost 6 bases, V lost 7 bases, and 9 bases had no gene match. This CDR3 is 15 amino acids long. Per germline, CDR1 MNHNS and CDR2 SASEGT. Here the CDR3 reads CASTSGSLRANEQFF. In DNA form, the CDR3 reads TGTGCCAGCACTAGCGGGAGCCTCCGCGCCAATGAGCAGTTCTTC.

At least ten counts were recorded for this clonotype. The rearrangement joins TRBV29-1 to TRBJ2-2; unclear D gene. The CDR3 runs 13 residues. CDR1 SQVTM and CDR2 ANQGSEA come from the germline V gene. Trimming left V 4 bases short and J 2 bases short, with 8 bases between. CDR3 bases: TGCAGCGTTGGAGCCACCAACACCGGGGAGCTGTTTTTT. Translating it yields CSVGATNTGELFF.

This clonotype showed up just a few times. V gene TRBV12-5 combines with J gene TRBJ2-6, with 8 nucleotides matching TRBD2. This CDR3 region has 14 residues. CDR1 and CDR2 from the germline V gene are LGHNT and FRNRAP. After removal of 7 bases from V and 3 bases from J, the junction contained 2 bases not matched to a gene. CDR3 amino acids: CASARGGGANVLTF. The CDR3, as DNA: TGTGCTAGTGCCCGGGGGGGTGGGGCCAACGTCCTGACTTTC.